Following are 7 T cell receptor beta chains from one sample sequenced in a study of siplizumab effects on memory and regulatory T cells. Assay: immunoSEQ multiplex PCR; the TCRdb copy retains only in-frame clones and omits some. The sample carries around 100,000 clones, 92% recorded once. Sequenced sample: CD4+ T cells sorted from blood. Receptors were obtained from a human donor in good health.

The V gene is TRBV10-3, the J gene TRBJ1-1, with a weak D call TRBD1 (5 bases). The V gene lost 10 bases and the J gene lost 0 bases, with 12 bases spanning the gap. CDR3 size: 13 residues. Per the germline V gene, CDR1 is ENHRY and CDR2 is SYGVKD. The CDR3 here is CATGLGLNTEAFF. CDR3 coding DNA: TGTGCCACAGGGTTGGGATTGAACACTGAAGCTTTCTTT.

For the CDR3, the DNA is TGTGCCAGCAGTGACCCGGGACAGGGCGACGGCGAGCAGTACTTC. Protein product: CASSDPGQGDGEQYF. The chain links TRBV6-1 to TRBJ2-7; 9 nucleotides match TRBD1. After removal of 3 bases from V and 6 bases from J, the junction contained 9 bases not matched to a gene. The CDR3 totals 15 residues. Germline CDR1 MNHNS, CDR2 SASEGT.

The chain uses TRBV28 and TRBJ1-5; D gene ambiguous. This CDR3 is 14 amino acids long. Germline CDR1 MDHEN, CDR2 SYDVKM. V lost 3 bases and J 4 bases, leaving 10 bases between the germline ends. This CDR3 is CASSFLDLNQPQHF. In DNA form, the CDR3 reads TGTGCCAGCAGTTTTCTGGACTTAAATCAGCCCCAGCATTTT. The full variable domain, completed using reference TRBV28 and TRBJ1-5, is DVKVTQSSRYLVKRTGEKVFLECVQDMDHENMFWYRQDPGLGLRLIYFSYDVKMKEKGDIPEGYSVSREKKERFSLILESASTNQTSMYLCASSFLDLNQPQHFGDGTRLSIL.

CDR3 region: CASSPIAGGRETQYF. The CDR3 DNA is TGTGCCAGCAGCCCGATCGCGGGAGGGCGGGAGACCCAGTACTTC. The V and J genes are TRBV7-3 and TRBJ2-5; 9 positions match TRBD2. Germline values: CDR1 SGHTA, CDR2 FQGTGA. This CDR3 region has 15 residues. V shed 5 bases, J shed 5 bases, and the junction held 9 bases outside the gene matches.

V usage is TRBV5-1 and J usage is TRBJ2-3; no reliable D call. Trimming pared 4 bases from V and 4 bases from J, leaving 19 bases between. The CDR3 covers 16 residues. Germline CDR1 reads SGHRS; CDR2 reads YFSETQ. CDR3 coding DNA: TGCGCCAGCAGCCTGCAACGAGTCCAGAGAGCAGATACGCAGTATTTT. This encodes CASSLQRVQRADTQYF.

The V call is TRBV29-1, the J call TRBJ1-3; D is uncertain. Trimming cost V 7 bases and J 7 bases, with 17 bases left between them. The CDR3 loop spans 13 amino acids. Germline V gene data show CDR1 as SQVTM and CDR2 as ANQGSEA. CDR3 loop: CSAQGGSGNTIYF. The CDR3 DNA follows: TGCAGCGCCCAAGGCGGTTCGGGCAACACCATATATTTT.

The V call is TRBV6-5, the J call TRBJ1-6; no reliable D call. The V end lost 6 bases, the J end lost 3 bases, and 12 bases lay between the germline ends. The CDR3 sequence is 15 residues long. Germline V gives CDR1 MNHEY, CDR2 SVGAGI. The CDR3 nucleotides read TGTGCCAGCAGGTCCGGGGTCGTCTATAATTCACCCCTCCACTTT. Protein product: CASRSGVVYNSPLHF.